Listed here are 28 T cell receptor beta chains from one sample, sequenced in a study of T cell responses to AZD1222 COVID-19 vaccine. Libraries were prepared by immunoSEQ multiplex PCR; TCRdb keeps only in-frame clonotypes and omits some of them. This table has around 100,000 clones, about 86% appearing once. The starting material was peripheral blood, obtained on day 0 of AZD1222 vaccination. Receptors were obtained from an adult in good health.

This clone came up a few times. The CDR3 DNA is TGCGCCAGCAGCCAGGACAGCTCCTATGGCTACACCTTC. Protein: CASSQDSSYGYTF. V is TRBV5-1 and J is TRBJ1-2, with a weak D call TRBD1 (6 bases). The V gene's germline CDR1 is SGHRS and CDR2 YFSETQ. The CDR3 is 13 residues long. The germline V and J ends were trimmed by 4 bases and 4 bases, with 11 bases remaining between them.

The V and J genes are TRBV28 and TRBJ2-3, with TRBD2 identical over 11 bases. V trimming: 6 bases; J trimming: 13 bases; junction bases outside the gene matches: 9. In germline, CDR1 is MDHEN, CDR2 SYDVKM. The CDR3 loop spans 13 amino acids. CDR3 loop: CASRVAGGPGKYF. The CDR3 DNA sequence: TGTGCCAGCAGGGTAGCGGGGGGGCCGGGTAAGTATTTT.

This sequence joins TRBV12-2 and TRBJ2-5. TRBV12-2 is recorded as a pseudogene. The CDR3 spans 12 residues. As DNA, the CDR3 is TGTGCAAGTCGCTTAGCGGGAGAGACCCAGTACTTC. Amino acids: CASRLAGETQYF.

Only a few counts were recorded for this clone. This sequence joins TRBV10-3 and TRBJ1-3; no clear D. The CDR3 spans 13 residues. In germline, CDR1 is ENHRY, CDR2 SYGVKD. The germline V and J ends were trimmed by 6 bases and 0 bases, with 6 bases remaining between them. For the CDR3, the DNA is TGTGCCATCAGGCCCGTCTCTGGAAACACCATATATTTT. Translation gives CAIRPVSGNTIYF.

The rearrangement links TRBV24-1 to TRBJ2-5; 7 bases map to TRBD1. V shed 12 bases and J 4 bases; nucleotides not matched to a gene: 16. Looked up from germline, CDR1 is KGHDR and CDR2 is SFDVKD. CDR3 length equals 15 residues. The CDR3 bases are TGTGCCGTAGGCCCCGGTCAGGGGGATAGAGAGACCCAGTACTTC. This gives the protein CAVGPGQGDRETQYF.

The CDR3 sequence: CASSLKGPQEQYF. DNA for the CDR3: TGTGCCAGCAGCTTAAAGGGTCCTCAGGAGCAGTACTTC. J is TRBJ2-7 and V is TRBV7-9; D call uncertain. CDR1 is SEHNR and CDR2 is FQNEAQ in the germline V gene (reference sequence). Trimming shortened V by 2 bases and J by 7 bases, and 12 bases separated the two germline ends. The CDR3 has 13 amino acids.

This clone turned up a few times. The chain couples TRBV7-2 to TRBJ2-7; D is unresolved. The V and J ends lost 5 bases and 5 bases respectively, with 10 bases between them. The CDR3 sequence is 12 residues long. In germline, CDR1 is SGHTA, CDR2 FQGNSA. The CDR3 bases are TGTGCCAGCAGCCCCTCTTGGGACGAGCAGTACTTC. Translation gives CASSPSWDEQYF.

The chain carries TRBV7-9 and TRBJ2-3; 8 nucleotides agree with TRBD2. The ends lost 3 bases at V and 2 bases at J; junction bases unmatched: 4. CDR1 and CDR2 from the germline V gene are SEHNR and FQNEAQ (reference sequence). The CDR3 totals 15 residues. In DNA, the CDR3 is TGTGCCAGCAGCTTCGGACTAGCAGCCACAGATACGCAGTATTTT. Protein product: CASSFGLAATDTQYF.

The chain combines TRBV3-1 (or the pseudogene TRBV3-2) with TRBJ1-2; D not resolved. The V gene lost 6 bases and the J gene lost 4 bases, with 12 bases spanning the gap. Germline-derived CDR1 and CDR2 are LGHDT and YNNKEL (reference sequence). There are 13 residues in the CDR3. Written as DNA, the CDR3 is TGTGCCAGCAGTCATGACAAGGGCTATGGCTACACCTTC. As protein: CASSHDKGYGYTF.

The V call is TRBV19, the J call TRBJ2-3; D tentatively reads TRBD1 or TRBD2 (5 bases each). Trimming left V 5 bases short and J 2 bases short, with 11 bases between. Germline V gene sequence: CDR1 LNHDA, CDR2 SQIVND (reference sequence). This CDR3 contains 14 residues. The CDR3 is CASSPGTDTDTQYF. As DNA, the CDR3 is TGTGCCAGTAGTCCCGGGACGGACACAGATACGCAGTATTTT.

The V and J genes are TRBV5-1 and TRBJ2-3, with 8 bases that match TRBD2. J lost 3 bases, V lost 4 bases, and 13 bases had no gene match. The CDR3 runs to 17 residues. From germline, CDR1 is SGHRS and CDR2 YFSETQ. The CDR3 here is CASSLKTSTSDTDTQYF. In DNA, the CDR3 is TGCGCCAGCAGCCTAAAAACCTCGACTAGCGATACAGATACGCAGTATTTT.

The CDR3 loop is CASSSPGTSGRLSYNEQFF. Here the CDR3 DNA reads TGTGCCAGCAGTTCACCCGGGACTAGCGGGAGATTGTCCTACAATGAGCAGTTCTTC. V gene TRBV28 combines with J gene TRBJ2-1; TRBD2 aligns across 14 bases. Looked up from germline, CDR1 is MDHEN and CDR2 is SYDVKM. The length of the CDR3 is 19 residues. V shed 4 bases, J shed 1 base, and the junction held 9 bases outside the gene matches.

This chain links TRBV19 with TRBJ2-7; D unresolved. V shed 4 bases and J shed 1 base, with 11 bases lying between them. Germline V lookup: CDR1 LNHDA, CDR2 SQIVND (reference sequence). The CDR3 has 14 residues. The CDR3 spells CASSREDGSYEQYF. CDR3 coding DNA: TGTGCCAGTAGTAGAGAGGACGGGTCCTACGAGCAGTACTTC.

The J gene is TRBJ2-1, the V gene TRBV7-3; 9 bases are a match to TRBD1. CDR1 SGHTA and CDR2 FQGTGA come from the germline V gene. Trimming cost V 5 bases and J 4 bases; bases outside gene matches: 6. The CDR3 consists of 15 residues. The CDR3 loop reads CASSTSGTGYNEQFF. The DNA for the CDR3 is TGTGCCAGCAGCACCTCCGGGACAGGGTACAATGAGCAGTTCTTC.

The chain recombines TRBV4-2 with TRBJ2-2; the D gene is possibly TRBD1 (6 bases). Trimming cost V 1 base and J 7 bases, with 13 bases left between them. The V gene's germline CDR1 is LGHNA and CDR2 YNFKEQ. This CDR3 region has 15 residues. The CDR3 protein is CASSQVSGDLGELFF. CDR3 DNA sequence: TGTGCCAGCAGCCAAGTCTCAGGGGATCTCGGGGAGCTGTTTTTT.

The V gene is TRBV3-1 (or the pseudogene TRBV3-2), the J gene TRBJ1-4, with D perhaps matching TRBD1 (6 bases). This CDR3 contains 15 residues. Trimming removed 2 bases from V and 4 bases from J, with 11 bases in between. Germline V gene data show CDR1 as LGHDT and CDR2 as YNNKEL (reference sequence). The CDR3 reads CASSQSDRRNEKLFF. Written as DNA, the CDR3 is TGTGCCAGCAGCCAATCCGACAGGCGTAATGAAAAACTGTTTTTT.

This chain links TRBV28 with TRBJ2-7; TRBD1 matches at 11 bases. Germline V gene sequence: CDR1 MDHEN, CDR2 SYDVKM. The CDR3 length is 17 residues. The ends lost 3 bases at V and 2 bases at J; junction bases unmatched: 9. CDR3 DNA sequence: TGTGCCAGCAGTTTGGTCCTTCCGGGACAGGGGGCCTACGAGCAGTACTTC. Its translation: CASSLVLPGQGAYEQYF.

The genes are TRBV10-3 and TRBJ1-1, with D perhaps TRBD1 (5 bases). Looked up from germline, CDR1 is ENHRY and CDR2 is SYGVKD. V dropped 2 bases and J dropped 0 bases, with 7 bases sitting between them. CDR3 length: 14 amino acids. CDR3 in amino acids: CAISEGTVNTEAFF. The CDR3, as DNA: TGTGCCATCAGTGAGGGGACCGTGAACACTGAAGCTTTCTTT.

The V and J genes are TRBV5-1 and TRBJ2-3; D is uncertain. The V end lost 3 bases, the J end lost 4 bases, and 18 bases lay between the germline ends. The germline V gene encodes CDR1 SGHRS and CDR2 YFSETQ. CDR3 length: 16 residues. CDR3 region: CASSSDSGSPPDTQYF. The CDR3 DNA reads as TGCGCCAGCAGCTCCGACTCAGGCTCCCCCCCAGATACGCAGTATTTT.

V usage is TRBV30 and J usage is TRBJ2-7, with D possibly matching TRBD2 (7 bases). Per germline, CDR1 GTSNPN and CDR2 SVGIG (reference sequence). The CDR3 totals 15 residues. V lost 3 bases to trimming and J lost 3 bases, with 18 bases between them. CDR3 nucleotide sequence: TGTGCCTGGAGCCCCCCGGGGGGCCTCTTCTACGAGCAGTACTTC. Translation gives CAWSPPGGLFYEQYF.

The J gene is TRBJ1-4, the V gene TRBV14; 7 bases are shared with TRBD1. This CDR3 is built from 15 residues. Germline V gene lookup returns CDR1 SGHDN and CDR2 FVKESK. V was pared by 3 bases and J by 8 bases, with 9 bases of the junction left unmatched. This CDR3 reads CASSHQQGSGEKLFF. CDR3 DNA sequence: TGTGCCAGCAGCCACCAACAGGGGAGTGGGGAAAAACTGTTTTTT.

The V gene is TRBV24-1, the J gene TRBJ1-6; a possible D gene is TRBD1 (5 bases). The CDR3 has 14 amino acids. Trimming stripped 5 bases from V and 5 bases from J, with 9 bases between. The germline gives CDR1 KGHDR, CDR2 SFDVKD. Written as DNA, the CDR3 is TGTGCCACCAGTGTTGGGACGGATAATTCACCCCTCCACTTT. Translating it yields CATSVGTDNSPLHF.

V and J are TRBV7-6 and TRBJ1-2; the match to TRBD1 covers 7 bases. V shed 0 bases and J 0 bases; nucleotides not matched to a gene: 16. Germline loops: CDR1 SGHVS, CDR2 FNYEAQ. This CDR3 comprises 20 residues. In DNA, the CDR3 is TGTGCCAGCAGCTTAGCGTTCGGAACACAGGGGCCGCGTACTAACTATGGCTACACCTTC. The encoded protein is CASSLAFGTQGPRTNYGYTF.

The V gene is TRBV7-2, the J gene TRBJ2-7, with unresolved D. V was trimmed by 3 bases and J by 7 bases, leaving 7 bases between them. This CDR3 has 11 amino acids. Germline V lookup: CDR1 SGHTA, CDR2 FQGNSA. The CDR3 loop reads CASSFMGEQYF. The CDR3 region has the DNA TGTGCCAGCAGCTTTATGGGGGAGCAGTACTTC.

This clone came up once. A read error may account for a junction end that differs from germline. The V and J genes are TRBV28 and TRBJ1-2; TRBD1 is a possible D gene (5 bases). CDR1 is MDHEN and CDR2 is SYDVKM in the germline V gene. CDR3 length: 14 residues. The CDR3 region has the DNA TGTGCCAGCAGTATCCCCCAGGGTGACTATGTCTACACCTTC. Protein: CASSIPQGDYVYTF.

The CDR3 here is CASSQIGQITTGELFF. For the CDR3, the DNA is TGTGCCAGCAGTCAAATCGGCCAAATCACCACCGGGGAGCTGTTTTTT. The J gene is TRBJ2-2, the V gene TRBV28; D remains unclear. V lost 5 bases to trimming and J lost 4 bases, with 17 bases between them. CDR1 MDHEN and CDR2 SYDVKM come from the germline V gene. The CDR3 loop spans 16 amino acids.

The V and J genes are TRBV25-1 and TRBJ2-5, with 8 bases identical to TRBD2. CDR3 length: 17 residues. In germline, CDR1 is MGHDK, CDR2 SYGVNS. The V and J ends lost 2 bases and 5 bases, in that order; junction bases with no gene match: 13. Here the CDR3 DNA reads TGTGCCAGCAGTGAACCTAGCGGGTCCCAGGGATTGGAGACCCAGTACTTC. This sequence encodes CASSEPSGSQGLETQYF.

DNA for the CDR3: TGTGCCAGTAGTATATGGGGGGCCATCAACAATCAGCCCCAGCATTTT. This codes for CASSIWGAINNQPQHF. The V call is TRBV19, the J call TRBJ1-5, with D possibly matching TRBD1 (6 bases). Germline V gene lookup returns CDR1 LNHDA and CDR2 SQIVND (reference sequence). Trimming shortened V by 2 bases and J by 3 bases, and 14 bases separated the two germline ends. The CDR3 is made up of 16 amino acids.